These 26 T cell receptor beta chains came from one sample sequenced in a study of T cells in Graves' hyperthyroidism and ophthalmopathy. Researchers took RNA transcripts and amplified the TCR beta CDR3 regions from them. In the first-round RT-PCR of the TCR CDR3, the HTBI primer set was used. A single record per CDR3 protein comes from TCRdb applying MiXCR to the multiplex PCR reads. Here the sample spans about half a million distinct CDR3 sequences, approximately 22% being singletons. Sequenced sample: blood. The receptors stem from a woman between 65 and 79 years old with Graves' ophthalmopathy.

This clonotype was seen ten or more times. This chain links TRBV7-2 with TRBJ2-5; D is unclear. This CDR3 is built from 12 residues. CDR1 SGHTA and CDR2 FQGNSA come from the germline V gene. V gave up 2 bases and J gave up 5 bases, with 6 bases separating them. The CDR3 nucleotides read TGTGCCAGCAGCTTATCGTTTGAGACCCAGTACTTC. As protein: CASSLSFETQYF.

This clonotype came up a few times. The genes are TRBV27 and TRBJ2-7; D perhaps matches TRBD2 (5 bases). Trimming cost V 4 bases and J 4 bases, with 14 bases left between them. This CDR3 is built from 14 residues. Germline V CDR1 and CDR2: MNHEY, SMNVEV (reference sequence). The CDR3 spells CASSSGLRRYEQYF. CDR3 nucleotides: TGTGCCAGCAGTTCCGGACTTCGTAGATACGAGCAGTACTTC.

The chain is built from TRBV30 and TRBJ2-3; tentative D call: TRBD2 (5 bases). Deletions cut 0 bases from V and 6 bases from J, with 13 bases between. The germline V gene encodes CDR1 GTSNPN and CDR2 SVGIG (reference sequence). The CDR3 covers 14 residues. CDR3 region: CAWSVGGFMDTQYF. DNA of the CDR3: TGTGCCTGGAGTGTAGGCGGGTTTATGGATACGCAGTATTTT.

The rearrangement uses TRBV5-1 and TRBJ2-7, with 7 bases fitting TRBD1. CDR3 size: 15 residues. J was trimmed by 0 bases and V by 4 bases; bases with no gene match: 7. Germline V gene sequence: CDR1 SGHRS, CDR2 YFSETQ. The CDR3 protein is CASSRGQLNSYEQYF. The CDR3 DNA reads TGCGCCAGCAGCCGGGGACAGCTTAACTCCTACGAGCAGTACTTC.

The V call is TRBV19, the J call TRBJ2-7, with TRBD2 matching over 8 bases. The CDR3 is made up of 13 amino acids. CDR1 is LNHDA and CDR2 is SQIVND in the germline V gene (reference sequence). The junction had 6 bases not matched to a gene; V was cut back by 6 bases and J by 5 bases. Here the CDR3 reads CASRKSGSHEQYF. In DNA form, the CDR3 reads TGTGCCAGTAGGAAAAGCGGGAGTCACGAGCAGTACTTC.

This clonotype showed up just a few times. The rearrangement joins TRBV10-2 to TRBJ2-2; 14 bases map to TRBD2. CDR3 length: 15 residues. V was pared by 7 bases and J by 4 bases, with 2 bases of the junction left unmatched. In germline, CDR1 is WSHSY, CDR2 SAAADI. The CDR3 sequence: CASIGLAGGTGELFF. The CDR3 nucleotides read TGCGCCAGCATAGGACTAGCGGGAGGCACCGGGGAGCTGTTTTTT.

The chain couples TRBV20-1 to TRBJ1-1; 10 bases match TRBD1. The length of the CDR3 is 14 residues. After removal of 3 bases from V and 6 bases from J, the junction contained 7 bases not matched to a gene. Germline V gene sequence: CDR1 DFQATT, CDR2 SNEGSKA (reference sequence). DNA for the CDR3: TGCAGTGCTAGGTGGGACAGGGGATCCTCTGAAGCTTTCTTT. Protein product: CSARWDRGSSEAFF.

This chain connects TRBV2 to TRBJ2-1, with D unresolved. The germline V and J ends were trimmed by 3 bases and 5 bases, with 14 bases remaining between them. CDR1 and CDR2 from the germline V gene are SNHLY and FYNNEI. This CDR3 region has 15 residues. CDR3 DNA sequence: TGTGCCAGCAGTGAGAATGTTCTCCCACACAATGAGCAGTTCTTC. Protein: CASSENVLPHNEQFF.

This clonotype occurred a few times. CDR3 bases: TGTGCCAGCAGCCGATGGACTAGCAGCTACGAGCAGTACTTC. Translation gives CASSRWTSSYEQYF. This sequence joins TRBV7-6 and TRBJ2-7; 8 bases are a match to TRBD2. After removal of 5 bases from V and 3 bases from J, the junction contained 6 bases not matched to a gene. This CDR3 is 14 amino acids long. Germline CDR1 is SGHVS and CDR2 is FNYEAQ.

The V call is TRBV4-3, the J call TRBJ2-1, with 12 bases lining up with TRBD2. V shed 4 bases and J 7 bases; nucleotides not matched to a gene: 11. Germline V lookup: CDR1 LGHNA, CDR2 YSLEER. This CDR3 comprises 17 residues. The CDR3 region is CASSRARLAGVDNEQFF. The CDR3 nucleotides are TGCGCCAGCAGCCGAGCCAGACTAGCGGGAGTAGATAATGAGCAGTTCTTC.

V is TRBV7-9 and J is TRBJ2-7, with 11 nucleotides matching TRBD1. Trimming removed 5 bases from V and 7 bases from J; junction bases left unmatched: 13. The CDR3 is made up of 16 amino acids. Germline V lookup: CDR1 SEHNR, CDR2 FQNEAQ (reference sequence). CDR3 loop: CASSRGSGTGGIEQYF. CDR3 DNA sequence: TGTGCCAGCAGCCGAGGGTCCGGGACAGGGGGGATTGAGCAGTACTTC. Together with reference TRBV7-9 and TRBJ2-7, the CDR3 gives the full variable domain: DTGVSQNPRHKITKRGQNVTFRCDPISEHNRLYWYRQTLGQGPEFLTYFQNEAQLEKSRLLSDRFSAERPKGSFSTLEIQRTEQGDSAMYLCASSRGSGTGGIEQYFGPGTRLTVT.

The rearrangement links TRBV7-3 to TRBJ2-7, with 12 positions matching TRBD2. With 3 bases clipped from V and 7 bases from J, the junction kept 7 bases outside the gene matches. In germline, CDR1 is SGHTA, CDR2 FQGTGA. CDR3 length: 15 amino acids. As DNA, the CDR3 is TGTGCCAGCAGCTTCCTAGCGGGAGGGCCGCGGGAGCAGTACTTC. Protein sequence: CASSFLAGGPREQYF. The whole variable domain, remainder taken from reference TRBV7-3 and TRBJ2-7, is GAGVSQTPSNKVTEKGKYVELRCDPISGHTALYWYRQSLGQGPEFLIYFQGTGAADDSGLPNDRFFAVRPEGSVSTLKIQRTERGDSAVYLCASSFLAGGPREQYFGPGTRLTVT.

The gene calls are TRBV6-1 and TRBJ2-1, with 13 bases lining up with TRBD2. Germline lookup yields CDR1 MNHNS and CDR2 SASEGT. V lost 6 bases, J lost 9 bases, and 11 bases stayed unmatched. CDR3 length: 16 residues. CDR3 region: CASRAPGTSGISEQFF. CDR3 nucleotide sequence: TGTGCCAGCAGGGCCCCCGGGACTAGCGGGATATCTGAGCAGTTCTTC.

The J gene is TRBJ1-1, the V gene TRBV6-1; no firm D call. Trimming took off 5 bases at V and 3 bases at J, with 16 bases between the two ends. This CDR3 has 15 amino acids. Germline V gives CDR1 MNHNS, CDR2 SASEGT. CDR3 sequence reads: CASSRQAVVDTEAFF. Written as DNA, the CDR3 is TGTGCCAGCAGTCGTCAGGCGGTGGTAGACACTGAAGCTTTCTTT.

The chain uses TRBV28 and TRBJ2-4, with a weak D call TRBD1 (5 bases). Trimming cost V 8 bases and J 5 bases, with 7 bases left between them. Germline CDR1 and CDR2: MDHEN and SYDVKM. CDR3 length: 11 residues. DNA for the CDR3: TGTGCCAGCGGCAGGGAAAACATTCAGTACTTC. Translation: CASGRENIQYF. Variable domain in full (rest from reference TRBV28 and TRBJ2-4): DVKVTQSSRYLVKRTGEKVFLECVQDMDHENMFWYRQDPGLGLRLIYFSYDVKMKEKGDIPEGYSVSREKKERFSLILESASTNQTSMYLCASGRENIQYFGAGTRLSVL.

V and J are TRBV19 and TRBJ1-1, with a weak D call TRBD1 (6 bases). The V end was cut by 6 bases, the J end by 7 bases, with 15 bases between. This CDR3 has 13 residues. CDR1 and CDR2 from the germline V gene are LNHDA and SQIVND (reference sequence). For the CDR3, the DNA is TGTGCCAGTAGACTACAGGGTTTCGGTGAAGCTTTCTTT. Protein: CASRLQGFGEAFF.

This clonotype was counted many times. The chain couples TRBV12-3 or TRBV12-4 to TRBJ2-5; D remains unclear. V was clipped by 6 bases and J by 5 bases, with 13 bases between them. The CDR3 covers 13 residues. In nucleotides, the CDR3 is TGTGCCAGCAGCTACCGCTTAACTGAGACCCAGTACTTC. It encodes CASSYRLTETQYF.

This clonotype was detected a few times. This rearrangement joins TRBV29-1 to TRBJ2-2; 7 positions agree with TRBD1. V was pared by 5 bases and J by 0 bases, with 6 bases of the junction left unmatched. The CDR3 spans 15 residues. CDR1 and CDR2 (germline): SQVTM, ANQGSEA. The CDR3 DNA follows: TGCAGCGTTCGACAGGGTATCGCGAACACCGGGGAGCTGTTTTTT. Translating gives CSVRQGIANTGELFF.

This rearrangement joins TRBV10-2 to TRBJ2-3, with a tentative D call TRBD2 (6 bases). This CDR3 comprises 16 residues. The V end was cut by 0 bases, the J end by 0 bases, with 10 bases between. Germline CDR1 is WSHSY and CDR2 is SAAADI. CDR3 sequence (DNA): TGCGCCAGCAGTGAGTCTGCGGGAATTAGCACAGATACGCAGTATTTT. It encodes CASSESAGISTDTQYF.

This clonotype was found many times. Relative to the germline gene, one junction end is altered; a read error may explain this. The V call is TRBV5-1, the J call TRBJ1-2; TRBD1 agrees at 8 bases. This CDR3 is built from 14 residues. Germline-derived CDR1 and CDR2 are SGHRS and YFSETQ. The CDR3 reads CASSLGQGPYGYTF. CDR3 DNA: TGTGCCAGCAGTCTAGGACAGGGACCCTATGGCTACACCTTC.

In its sample, this clonotype was seen a few times. The rearrangement uses TRBV28 and TRBJ1-2; D perhaps matches TRBD1 (5 bases). CDR1 and CDR2 (germline): MDHEN, SYDVKM. CDR3 size: 12 residues. Between the trimmed V and J ends, which lost 4 bases and 6 bases, there was a span of 9 bases. The CDR3 protein is CASSSGLDGYTF. The DNA for the CDR3 is TGTGCCAGCAGTTCGGGACTCGATGGCTACACCTTC.

A few counts support this clonotype. The chain is built from TRBV4-1 and TRBJ2-7; D is undetermined. Germline V gene data show CDR1 as MGHRA and CDR2 as YSYEKL. The CDR3 totals 14 residues. V lost 2 bases, J lost 7 bases, and 15 bases lay in between. The CDR3 DNA reads TGCGCCAGCAGCCAATTCGGCCGACACAGAGAGCAGTACTTC. Encoded protein: CASSQFGRHREQYF.

This clonotype was observed many times. The chain couples TRBV28 to TRBJ1-2; 10 bases line up with TRBD1. Germline CDR1 reads MDHEN; CDR2 reads SYDVKM. CDR3 length: 16 residues. The V segment lost 2 bases and the J segment 3 bases; nucleotides outside the gene matches: 6. The CDR3 reads CASSLRGQGIDYGYTF. In DNA form, the CDR3 reads TGTGCCAGCAGTTTACGGGGACAGGGGATTGACTATGGCTACACCTTC.

Notes on this clonotype: The junction departs from germline at one end; a sequencing error may be responsible. The V and J genes are TRBV28 and TRBJ2-1; 13 bases are a match to TRBD2. The CDR3 length is 18 residues. Germline CDR1 and CDR2: MDHEN and SYDVKM. The CDR3 DNA sequence: TGTGCCAGCAGTTCGGGGACTAGCGGGGTCAACTCCTACAATGAGCAGCTCTTC. Protein: CASSSGTSGVNSYNEQLF.

This clonotype came up many times. The chain couples TRBV7-2 to TRBJ2-1; the D call may be TRBD1 or TRBD2 (7 bases each). Germline loops: CDR1 SGHTA, CDR2 FQGNSA. V shed 0 bases and J shed 4 bases, with 13 bases lying between them. This CDR3 is 16 amino acids long. The CDR3 reads CASSLAGGGAYNEQFF. In DNA, the CDR3 is TGTGCCAGCAGCTTAGCGGGAGGGGGCGCTTACAATGAGCAGTTCTTC.

The genes are TRBV4-3 and TRBJ1-1; weak D call: TRBD1 (5 bases). CDR1 LGHNA and CDR2 YSLEER come from the germline V gene. The germline V and J ends were trimmed by 1 base and 1 base, with 7 bases remaining between them. The CDR3 loop spans 14 amino acids. CDR3 loop: CASSQGTQNTEAFF. CDR3 in DNA: TGCGCCAGCAGCCAAGGGACACAGAACACTGAAGCTTTCTTT.